This is a list of T cell receptor beta chains from one sample in a study of CD8+ T cells in alopecia areata. Clones were sequenced by immunoSEQ multiplex PCR, and TCRdb holds only the in-frame ones, with some missing. The sample lists a few hundred thousand clones, more than 45% occurring once. This sample comprised CD4+ T cells sorted from blood, obtained at week 4, from a patient treated with tofacitinib. The source of these receptors is a human donor with alopecia areata. The CDR3 runs from the conserved cysteine through the conserved F or W. The D gene is left open where the match is weak. Clone size is given for some rows only: seen once, a few or many times, or a class if the clone is expanded.

CDR3nt: TGCGCCAGCAGCAACAGAATATTCGGCGAGCAGTACTTC; CDR3aa: CASSNRIFGEQYF; abundance: once; v_gene: TRBV4-1; d_gene: NA; j_gene: TRBJ2-7
CDR3nt: TGTGCCTGGATCAGCAAACAGGGGGCTTTCGTAGCTTTCTTT; CDR3aa: CAWISKQGAFVAFF; abundance: once; v_gene: TRBV30; d_gene: TRBD1; j_gene: TRBJ1-1
CDR3nt: TGTGCCAGCAGCGTAGCCGGGGGGCCGGACAATGAGCAGTTCTTC; CDR3aa: CASSVAGGPDNEQFF; abundance: NA; v_gene: TRBV9; d_gene: NA; j_gene: TRBJ2-1
CDR3nt: TGCAGTGCTAGAGCGGGGGATACGCAGTATTTT; CDR3aa: CSARAGDTQYF; abundance: NA; v_gene: TRBV20-1; d_gene: NA; j_gene: TRBJ2-3
CDR3nt: TGTGCCAGCAGCGGGCCCCTTGGCTACACCTTC; CDR3aa: CASSGPLGYTF; abundance: NA; v_gene: TRBV14; d_gene: NA; j_gene: TRBJ1-2
CDR3nt: TGTGCCAGCAATTCCCAGACAGGGACGAACACTGAAGCTTTCTTT; CDR3aa: CASNSQTGTNTEAFF; abundance: NA; v_gene: TRBV2; d_gene: TRBD1; j_gene: TRBJ1-1
CDR3nt: TGTGCCAGCAGCGATCACCCTCCACAGACAGGGGCCGACGCAGGTAGCACTGAAGCTTTCTTT; CDR3aa: CASSDHPPQTGADAGSTEAFF; abundance: few; v_gene: TRBV21-1; d_gene: NA; j_gene: TRBJ1-1
CDR3nt: TGTGCCAGCAGTAAGGGACCGACCTACGAGCAGTACTTC; CDR3aa: CASSKGPTYEQYF; abundance: NA; v_gene: TRBV6-5; d_gene: NA; j_gene: TRBJ2-7
CDR3nt: TGTGCCAGTAGAGTAGGGCGCGCCACTGAAGCTTTCTTT; CDR3aa: CASRVGRATEAFF; abundance: few; v_gene: TRBV19; d_gene: NA; j_gene: TRBJ1-1
CDR3nt: TGTGCCAGCAGGACGGGTGAGGCGCAGTATTTT; CDR3aa: CASRTGEAQYF; abundance: few; v_gene: TRBV27; d_gene: NA; j_gene: TRBJ2-3
CDR3nt: TGCGCCAGCAGCCATGGACAGGGGTACACAGATACGCAGTATTTT; CDR3aa: CASSHGQGYTDTQYF; abundance: NA; v_gene: TRBV4-1; d_gene: TRBD1; j_gene: TRBJ2-3